This T cell receptor (beta chain) was identified during a study of T cells in Graves' hyperthyroidism and ophthalmopathy. V was cut by 1 base and J by 7 bases, with 11 bases left in between. The CDR3 covers 15 residues. Germline CDR1 reads LGHDT; CDR2 reads YNNKEL (reference sequence). Researchers took RNA transcripts and amplified the TCR beta CDR3 regions from them. Researchers ran a first-round RT-PCR on the TCR CDR3 using the HTBI primer set. TCRdb independently ran MiXCR on the multiplex PCR reads; one entry per CDR3 protein. Of a few hundred thousand distinct CDR3 sequences in the sample, more than 12% were seen once.

Source material: blood. The chain has TRBV3-1 and TRBJ1-6; D is possibly TRBD1 (6 bases). The TCR sequence derives from a woman aged 40 to 50 with Graves' hyperthyroidism that later progressed to Graves' ophthalmopathy. The CDR3: CASSQGLQGNSPLHF. In nucleotides, the CDR3 is TGTGCCAGCAGCCAAGGTCTACAGGGCAATTCACCCCTCCACTTT.